The entry below describes one TCR beta chain. Its antigen is unknown. TCRdb's copy holds only in-frame clones and misses some; the assay was immunoSEQ multiplex PCR. This table has around 120,000 clones, 92% appearing once. The data originate from a study of T cell responses to AZD1222 COVID-19 vaccine. Study observations and caveats: Clonal diversity may have been underestimated, and the donors were mostly white British, with more females than males. Repertoires were obtained solely post-peak T cell response.

Germline values: CDR1 SNHLY, CDR2 FYNNEI. The CDR3 contains 11 residues. The ends were cut back, 4 bases at V and 8 bases at J, with 8 bases in the middle. The chain is built from TRBV2 and TRBJ1-2; D uncertain. Here the sequenced sample was peripheral blood, taken 28 days after the second AZD1222 dose. The TCR comes from an adult who received the AZD1222 COVID-19 vaccine. Written as DNA, the CDR3 is TGTGCCAGCAGTGGATACGGAGGCTACACCTTC. This gives the protein CASSGYGGYTF. Together with reference TRBV2 and TRBJ1-2, the CDR3 gives the full variable domain: EPEVTQTPSHQVTQMGQEVILRCVPISNHLYFYWYRQILGQKVEFLVSFYNNEISEKSEIFDDQFSVERPDGSNFTLKIRSTKLEDSAMYFCASSGYGGYTFGSGTRLTVV.